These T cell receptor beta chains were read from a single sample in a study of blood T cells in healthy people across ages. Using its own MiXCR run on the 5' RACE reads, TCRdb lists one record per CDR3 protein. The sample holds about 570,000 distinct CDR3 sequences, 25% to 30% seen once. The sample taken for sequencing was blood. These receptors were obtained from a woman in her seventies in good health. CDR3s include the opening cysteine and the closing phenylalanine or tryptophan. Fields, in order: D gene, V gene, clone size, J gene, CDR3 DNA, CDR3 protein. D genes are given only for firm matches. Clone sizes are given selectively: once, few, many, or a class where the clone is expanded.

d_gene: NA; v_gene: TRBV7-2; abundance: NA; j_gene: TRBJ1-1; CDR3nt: TGTGCCAGCAGACAAACAAGATGGGCAGGAAGGGACACTGAAGCTTTCTTT; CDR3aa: CASRQTRWAGRDTEAFF
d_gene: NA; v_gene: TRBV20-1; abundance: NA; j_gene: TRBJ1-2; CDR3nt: TGCAGTGCTAGGGTCTCAGGATTAGGCTACACCTTC; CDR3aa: CSARVSGLGYTF
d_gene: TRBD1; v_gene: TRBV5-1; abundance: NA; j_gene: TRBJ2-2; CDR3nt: TGCGCCAGCACGGGACAGGGCTTACCCGGGGAGCTGTTTTTT; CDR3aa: CASTGQGLPGELFF
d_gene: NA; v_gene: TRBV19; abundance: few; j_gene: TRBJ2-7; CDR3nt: TGTGCCAGTAGTATAGATCTTGAGGAGCAGTACTTC; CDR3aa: CASSIDLEEQYF
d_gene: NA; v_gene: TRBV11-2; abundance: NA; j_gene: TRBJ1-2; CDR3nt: TGTGCCAGCAGCTCCTCGACGTATGGCTACACCTTC; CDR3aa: CASSSSTYGYTF
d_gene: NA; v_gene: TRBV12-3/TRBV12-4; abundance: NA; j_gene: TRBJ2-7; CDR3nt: TGTGCCAGCATGGACGAGCAGTACTTC; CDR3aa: CASMDEQYF
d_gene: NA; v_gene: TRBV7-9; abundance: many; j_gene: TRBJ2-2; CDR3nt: TGTGCCAGCAGCTTGGGGGCTAGCGGCAACACCGGGGAGCTGTTTTTT; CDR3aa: CASSLGASGNTGELFF
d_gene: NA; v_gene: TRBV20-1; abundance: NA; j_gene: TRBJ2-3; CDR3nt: TGCAGTGCTAGAGTTCTCCTGACAGATACGCAGTATTTT; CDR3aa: CSARVLLTDTQYF
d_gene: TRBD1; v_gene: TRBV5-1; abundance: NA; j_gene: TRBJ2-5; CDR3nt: TGCGCCAGCAGCTTCGGACAGGCAGGGGAGACCCAGTACTTC; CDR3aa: CASSFGQAGETQYF
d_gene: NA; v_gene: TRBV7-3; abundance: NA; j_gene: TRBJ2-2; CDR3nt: TGTGCCAGCAGCCCCTCGTTTTACACCGGGGAGCTGTTTTTT; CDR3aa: CASSPSFYTGELFF
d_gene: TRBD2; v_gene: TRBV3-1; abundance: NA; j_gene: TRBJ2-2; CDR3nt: TGTGCCAGCAGCATAGCGGGGGGCACCACCGGGGAGCTGTTTTTT; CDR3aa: CASSIAGGTTGELFF
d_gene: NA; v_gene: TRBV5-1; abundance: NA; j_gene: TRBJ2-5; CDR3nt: TGCGCCAGCAGCTTGTCAGGTCTGATCCAAGAGACCCAGTACTTC; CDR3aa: CASSLSGLIQETQYF
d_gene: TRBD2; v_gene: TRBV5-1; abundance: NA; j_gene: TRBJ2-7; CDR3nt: TGCGCCAGCAGCACGTCAACTAGCGGGGGATCCTACGAGCAGTACTTC; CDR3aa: CASSTSTSGGSYEQYF
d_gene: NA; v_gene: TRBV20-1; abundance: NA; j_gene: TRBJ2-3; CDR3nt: TGCAGTGCCACCCCCGGGGAGGATACGCAGTATTTT; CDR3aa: CSATPGEDTQYF
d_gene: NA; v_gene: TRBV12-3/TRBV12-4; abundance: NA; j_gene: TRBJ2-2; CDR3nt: TGTGCCAACAGTTTCATTCCCACCGGGGAGCTGTTTTTT; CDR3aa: CANSFIPTGELFF
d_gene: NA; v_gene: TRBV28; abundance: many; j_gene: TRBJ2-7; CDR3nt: TGTGCCAGCAGCGGGGTGTTGTACGAGCAGTACTTC; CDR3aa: CASSGVLYEQYF
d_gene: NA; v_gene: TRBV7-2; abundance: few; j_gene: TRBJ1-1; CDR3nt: TGTGCCAGCAGCCTTAGATCAGTCCGTGGCACTGAAGCTTTCTTT; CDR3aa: CASSLRSVRGTEAFF
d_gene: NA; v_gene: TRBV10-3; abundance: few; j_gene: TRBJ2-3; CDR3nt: TGTGCCATCAGCACAACAGGAAACACAGATACGCAGTATTTT; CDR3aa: CAISTTGNTDTQYF
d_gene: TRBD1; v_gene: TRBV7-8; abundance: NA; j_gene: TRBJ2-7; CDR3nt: TGTGCCAGCACCACTACGGACAGGGTTTACGAGCAGTACTTC; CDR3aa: CASTTTDRVYEQYF
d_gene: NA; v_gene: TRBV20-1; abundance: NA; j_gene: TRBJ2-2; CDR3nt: TGCAGTGCTAGCCTCCCACAGGGTTTCGGCACCGGGGAGCTGTTTTTT; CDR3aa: CSASLPQGFGTGELFF
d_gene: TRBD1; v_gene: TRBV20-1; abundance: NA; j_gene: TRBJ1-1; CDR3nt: TGCAGTACGAACCGACAGGGTTTCATGAACACTGAAGCTTTCTTT; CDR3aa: CSTNRQGFMNTEAFF
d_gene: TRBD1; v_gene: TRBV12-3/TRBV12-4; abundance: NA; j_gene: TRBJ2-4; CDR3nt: TGTGCCAGCTACCAAAGGGACAGGGGGCCCCTAGCCAAAAACATTCAGTACTTC; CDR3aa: CASYQRDRGPLAKNIQYF
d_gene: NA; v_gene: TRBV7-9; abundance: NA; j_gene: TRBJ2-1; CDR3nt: TGTGCCAGCAGCCCGGGATTTACCTACAATGAGCGGTTCTTC; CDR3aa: CASSPGFTYNERFF
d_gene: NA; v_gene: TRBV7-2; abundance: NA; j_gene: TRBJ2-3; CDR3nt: TGTGCCAGCAGCTTAGGGCCGGGAAGCACAGATACGCAGTATTTT; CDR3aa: CASSLGPGSTDTQYF
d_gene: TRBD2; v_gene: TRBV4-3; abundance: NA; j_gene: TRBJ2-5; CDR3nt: TGCGCCAGCAGCCAAGACGCTAGCGGAGAGACCCAGTACTTC; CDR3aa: CASSQDASGETQYF
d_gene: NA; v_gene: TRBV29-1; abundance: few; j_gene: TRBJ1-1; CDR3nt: TGCAGCGTTCTCCGAGGACCCGGGGAGGCCACTGAAGCTTTCTTT; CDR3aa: CSVLRGPGEATEAFF
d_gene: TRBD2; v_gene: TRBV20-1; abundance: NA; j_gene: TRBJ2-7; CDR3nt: TGCAGTGCTACCACCTTCGAAACTAGCGGGGGAACCTACGAGCAGTACTTC; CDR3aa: CSATTFETSGGTYEQYF
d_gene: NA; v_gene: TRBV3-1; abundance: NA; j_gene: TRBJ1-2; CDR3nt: TGTGCCAGCAGCCAAGGTGGAGATGGCTACACCTTC; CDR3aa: CASSQGGDGYTF
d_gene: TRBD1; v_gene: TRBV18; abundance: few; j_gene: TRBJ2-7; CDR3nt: TGTGCCAGCTCACCACGGGTCGGGACAGGAGGCTCCTACGAGCAGTACTTC; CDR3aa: CASSPRVGTGGSYEQYF
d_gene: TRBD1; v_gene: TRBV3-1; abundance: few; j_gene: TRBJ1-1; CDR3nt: TGTGCCAGCAGCGCACAGGGGGCAGGAACTGAAGCTTTCTTT; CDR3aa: CASSAQGAGTEAFF